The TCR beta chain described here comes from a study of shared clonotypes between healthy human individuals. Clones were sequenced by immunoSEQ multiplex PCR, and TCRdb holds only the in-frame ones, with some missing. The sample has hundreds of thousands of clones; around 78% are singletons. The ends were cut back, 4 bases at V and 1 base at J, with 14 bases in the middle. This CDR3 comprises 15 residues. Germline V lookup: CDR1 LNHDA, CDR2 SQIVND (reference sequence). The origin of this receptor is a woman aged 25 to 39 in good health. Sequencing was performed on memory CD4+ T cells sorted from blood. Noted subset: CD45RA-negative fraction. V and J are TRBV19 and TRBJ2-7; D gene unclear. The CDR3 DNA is TGTGCCAGTAGTAACGGTGTACAGTCATCCTACGAGCAGTACTTC. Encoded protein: CASSNGVQSSYEQYF.